Listed below are T cell receptor beta chains from one sample, sequenced in a study of cytomegalovirus exposure and HLA in healthy donors. TCRdb's copy holds only in-frame clones and misses some; the assay was immunoSEQ multiplex PCR. The sample records about 200,000 clones, roughly 80% being singletons. The sequencing sample was made of PBMCs. These receptors came from a woman aged 25 to 45 in good health and CMV-seropositive. Each CDR3 is given with its conserved first and last residue. Fields, in order: J gene, V gene, clone size, CDR3 protein. The size entry is marked missing in some rows and otherwise reads once, few, many or a size class.

J: TRBJ2-2; V: TRBV29-1; size: .; CDR3: CSVKSSGSIGELFF
J: TRBJ1-1; V: TRBV2; size: .; CDR3: CASRLEGGNTEAFF
J: TRBJ1-2; V: TRBV27; size: .; CDR3: CASSSTPHRANYGYTF
J: TRBJ1-2; V: TRBV7-3; size: .; CDR3: CASSLTKGVGYTF
J: TRBJ2-1; V: TRBV4-3; size: once; CDR3: CASSQTLTSGVYNEQFF
J: TRBJ2-7; V: TRBV27; size: .; CDR3: CASSPSAAYEQYF
J: TRBJ2-5; V: TRBV21-1; size: .; CDR3: CASSRGSLQETQYF
J: TRBJ1-6; V: TRBV7-8; size: .; CDR3: CASSLVDRLSSYNSPLHF
J: TRBJ2-3; V: TRBV6-5; size: .; CDR3: CASSYGLAASTDTQYF
J: TRBJ1-1; V: TRBV19; size: .; CDR3: CASSETGRTTEAFF
J: TRBJ1-6; V: TRBV11-2; size: .; CDR3: CASSKNPGQQNSPLHF
J: TRBJ2-1; V: TRBV30; size: .; CDR3: CAWTGYGEQFF
J: TRBJ1-5; V: TRBV7-2; size: .; CDR3: CASSPYRGSNQPQHF
J: TRBJ2-2; V: TRBV6-5; size: .; CDR3: CASSFSASANTGELFF
J: TRBJ1-5; V: TRBV7-8; size: .; CDR3: CASSLVARQGSRQPQHF
J: TRBJ2-3; V: TRBV5-4; size: .; CDR3: CASSLFGQGVTDTQYF
J: TRBJ2-2; V: TRBV4-2; size: .; CDR3: CASSQVAGVGTGELFF
J: TRBJ1-1; V: TRBV7-9; size: .; CDR3: CASSLGRGNTEAFF
J: TRBJ1-2; V: TRBV6-4; size: .; CDR3: CASRGDTLGYTF
J: TRBJ2-1; V: TRBV7-7; size: .; CDR3: CASSVGLPSSYNEQFF
J: TRBJ2-5; V: TRBV7-2; size: .; CDR3: CASSLAVGGETQYF
J: TRBJ2-5; V: TRBV11-1; size: .; CDR3: CASSSEAGVLETQYF
J: TRBJ2-7; V: TRBV7-2; size: .; CDR3: CASSIRTSAIHEQYF
J: TRBJ1-5; V: TRBV28; size: .; CDR3: CASSLHSGAQSQHF
J: TRBJ2-3; V: TRBV5-6; size: .; CDR3: CASSFGLAGAGDTQYF
J: TRBJ2-7; V: TRBV27; size: .; CDR3: CASSTKIPGQGDWNPYEQYF
J: TRBJ1-3; V: TRBV14; size: .; CDR3: CASRDSSGNTIYF
J: TRBJ1-4; V: TRBV19; size: .; CDR3: CASSLNRDRDEKLFF
J: TRBJ1-1; V: TRBV9; size: few; CDR3: CASSARDRMNTEAFF
J: TRBJ2-3; V: TRBV9; size: .; CDR3: CASSHTGTSYSF
J: TRBJ2-1; V: TRBV6-5; size: .; CDR3: CASSSLRGNEQFF
J: TRBJ2-7; V: TRBV7-2; size: .; CDR3: CASSLTQGSSYEQYF
J: TRBJ1-1; V: TRBV5-5; size: .; CDR3: CASSSSGQINTEAFF